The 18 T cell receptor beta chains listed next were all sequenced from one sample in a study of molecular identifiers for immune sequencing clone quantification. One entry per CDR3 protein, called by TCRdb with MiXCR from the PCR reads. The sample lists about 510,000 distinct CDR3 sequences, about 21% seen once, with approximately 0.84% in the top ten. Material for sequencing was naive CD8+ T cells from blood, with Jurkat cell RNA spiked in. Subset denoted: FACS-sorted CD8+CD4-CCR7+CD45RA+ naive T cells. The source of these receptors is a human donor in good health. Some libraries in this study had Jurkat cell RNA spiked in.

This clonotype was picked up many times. Written as DNA, the CDR3 is TGTGCCAGCAGCCGGGACAGGGGGCGTAAGGAGGACACTGAAGCTTTCTTT. It codes for CASSRDRGRKEDTEAFF. The J gene is TRBJ1-1, the V gene TRBV7-6; TRBD1 agrees at 12 bases. V trimming: 5 bases; J trimming: 3 bases; junction bases outside the gene matches: 10. Germline CDR1 SGHVS, CDR2 FNYEAQ. The CDR3 totals 17 residues.

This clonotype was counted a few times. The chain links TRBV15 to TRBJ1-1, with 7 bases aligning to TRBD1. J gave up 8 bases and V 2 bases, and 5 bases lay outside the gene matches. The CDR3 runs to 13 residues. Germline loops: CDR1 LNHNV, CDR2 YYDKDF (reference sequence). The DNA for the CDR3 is TGTGCCACCAGCAGAAGGACAGGCCGGGAAGCTTTCTTT. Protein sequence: CATSRRTGREAFF.

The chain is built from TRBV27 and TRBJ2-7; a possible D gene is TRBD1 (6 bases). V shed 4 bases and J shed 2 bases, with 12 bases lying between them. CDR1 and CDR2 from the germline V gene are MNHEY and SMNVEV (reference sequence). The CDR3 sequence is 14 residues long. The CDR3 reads CASSYQGKTYEQYF. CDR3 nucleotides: TGTGCCAGCAGTTACCAGGGGAAGACCTACGAGCAGTACTTC.

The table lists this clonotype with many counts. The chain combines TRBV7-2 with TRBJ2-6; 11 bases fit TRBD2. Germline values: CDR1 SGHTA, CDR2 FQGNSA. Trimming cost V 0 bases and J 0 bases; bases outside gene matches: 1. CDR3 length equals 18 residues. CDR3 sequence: CASSLASGGASGANVLTF. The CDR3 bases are TGTGCCAGCAGCTTAGCTAGCGGGGGGGCCTCTGGGGCCAACGTCCTGACTTTC.

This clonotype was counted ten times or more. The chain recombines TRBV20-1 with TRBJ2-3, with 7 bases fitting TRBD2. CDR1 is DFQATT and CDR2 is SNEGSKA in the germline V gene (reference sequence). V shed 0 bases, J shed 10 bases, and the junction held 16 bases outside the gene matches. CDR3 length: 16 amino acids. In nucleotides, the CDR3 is TGCAGTGCTAGAGATCGAATTAGCGGGCCCATGCCCCCGCAGTATTTT. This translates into CSARDRISGPMPPQYF.

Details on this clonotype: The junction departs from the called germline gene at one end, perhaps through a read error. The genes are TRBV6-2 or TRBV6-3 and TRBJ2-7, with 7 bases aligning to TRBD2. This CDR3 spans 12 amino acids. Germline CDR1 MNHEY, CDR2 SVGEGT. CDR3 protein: CAGSGDSYEQYF. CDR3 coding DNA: TGTGCCGGCAGCGGGGACTCCTACGAGCAGTACTTC.

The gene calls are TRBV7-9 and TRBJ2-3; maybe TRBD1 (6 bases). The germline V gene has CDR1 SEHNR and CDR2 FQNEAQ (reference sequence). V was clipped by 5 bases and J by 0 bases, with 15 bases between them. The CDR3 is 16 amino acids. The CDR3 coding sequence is TGTGCCAGCAGCCTTTACCAGGGGCCGAGCACAGATACGCAGTATTTT. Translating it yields CASSLYQGPSTDTQYF.

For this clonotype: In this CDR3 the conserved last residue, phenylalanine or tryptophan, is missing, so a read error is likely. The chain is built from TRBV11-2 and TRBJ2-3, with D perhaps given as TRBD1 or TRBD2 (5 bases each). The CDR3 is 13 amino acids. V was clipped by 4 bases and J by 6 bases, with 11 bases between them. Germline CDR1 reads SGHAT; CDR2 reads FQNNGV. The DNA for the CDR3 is TGTGCCAGCAGCTCCGGGGCGGCTGATACGCAGTATCGT. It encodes CASSSGAADTQYR.

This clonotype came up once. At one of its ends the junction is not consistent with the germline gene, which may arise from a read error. Written as DNA, the CDR3 is TGTACCAGCAGCTTCCCCTACAATGAGCAGTTCTTC. Translating it yields CTSSFPYNEQFF. This chain uses TRBV7-9 with TRBJ2-1; D ambiguous. This CDR3 region has 12 residues. Germline lookup yields CDR1 SEHNR and CDR2 FQNEAQ (reference sequence).

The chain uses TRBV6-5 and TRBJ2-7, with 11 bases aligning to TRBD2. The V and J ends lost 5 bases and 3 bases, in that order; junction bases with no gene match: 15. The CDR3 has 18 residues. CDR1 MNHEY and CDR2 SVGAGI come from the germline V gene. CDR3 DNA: TGTGCCAGCAGTCGACGTACCGGGACTAGCGGCTTTGGCTACGAGCAGTACTTC. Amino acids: CASSRRTGTSGFGYEQYF.

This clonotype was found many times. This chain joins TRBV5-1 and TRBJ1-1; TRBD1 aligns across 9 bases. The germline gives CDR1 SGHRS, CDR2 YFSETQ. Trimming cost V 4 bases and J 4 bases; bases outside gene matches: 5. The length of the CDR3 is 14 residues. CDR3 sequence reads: CASSGGQGITEAFF. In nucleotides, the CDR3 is TGCGCCAGCAGCGGAGGACAGGGGATCACTGAAGCTTTCTTT.

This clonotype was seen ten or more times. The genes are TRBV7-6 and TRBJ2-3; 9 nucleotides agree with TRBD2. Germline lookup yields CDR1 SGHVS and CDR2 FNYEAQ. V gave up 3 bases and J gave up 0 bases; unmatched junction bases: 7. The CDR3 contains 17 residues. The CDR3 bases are TGTGCCAGCAGCTTTGAACGACTAGCGGCTAGCACAGATACGCAGTATTTT. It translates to CASSFERLAASTDTQYF.

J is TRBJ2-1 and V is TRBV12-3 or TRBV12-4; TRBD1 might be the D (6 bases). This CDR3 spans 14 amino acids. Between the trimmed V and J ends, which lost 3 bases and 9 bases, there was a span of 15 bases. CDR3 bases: TGTGCCAGCAGTTTTACGGCAGGGGAGCCTGAGCAGTTCTTC. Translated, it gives CASSFTAGEPEQFF.

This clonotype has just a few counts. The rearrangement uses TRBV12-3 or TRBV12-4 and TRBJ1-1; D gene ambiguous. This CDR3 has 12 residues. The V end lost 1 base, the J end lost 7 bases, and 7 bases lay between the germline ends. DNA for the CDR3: TGTGCCAGCAGTTTAGTAGATCTTGAAGCTTTCTTT. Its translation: CASSLVDLEAFF.

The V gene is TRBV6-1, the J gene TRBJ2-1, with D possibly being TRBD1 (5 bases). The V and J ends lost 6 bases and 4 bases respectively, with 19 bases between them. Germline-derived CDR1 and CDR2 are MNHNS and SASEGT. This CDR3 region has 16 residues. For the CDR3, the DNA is TGTGCCAGCAGGGCCGCACAGGCGCCTTTGTACAATGAGCAGTTCTTC. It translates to CASRAAQAPLYNEQFF.

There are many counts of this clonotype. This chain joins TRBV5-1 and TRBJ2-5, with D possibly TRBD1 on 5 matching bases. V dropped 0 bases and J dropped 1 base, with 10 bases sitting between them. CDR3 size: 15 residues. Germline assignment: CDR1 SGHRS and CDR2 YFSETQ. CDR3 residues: CASSLEAGPQETQYF. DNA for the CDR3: TGCGCCAGCAGCTTGGAGGCAGGGCCCCAAGAGACCCAGTACTTC.

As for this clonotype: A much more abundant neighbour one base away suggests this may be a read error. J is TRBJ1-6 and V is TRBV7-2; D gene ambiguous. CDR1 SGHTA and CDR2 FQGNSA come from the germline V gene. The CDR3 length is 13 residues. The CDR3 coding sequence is TGTGCCAGCAGCTTAGTGGCTAATCCACCCCTCCACTTT. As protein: CASSLVANPPLHF.

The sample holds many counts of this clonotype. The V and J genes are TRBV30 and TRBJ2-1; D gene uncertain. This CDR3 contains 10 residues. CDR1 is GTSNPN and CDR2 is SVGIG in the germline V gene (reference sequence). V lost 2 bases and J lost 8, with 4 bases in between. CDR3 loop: CAWSTDEQFF. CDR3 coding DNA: TGTGCCTGGAGTACCGATGAGCAGTTCTTC.